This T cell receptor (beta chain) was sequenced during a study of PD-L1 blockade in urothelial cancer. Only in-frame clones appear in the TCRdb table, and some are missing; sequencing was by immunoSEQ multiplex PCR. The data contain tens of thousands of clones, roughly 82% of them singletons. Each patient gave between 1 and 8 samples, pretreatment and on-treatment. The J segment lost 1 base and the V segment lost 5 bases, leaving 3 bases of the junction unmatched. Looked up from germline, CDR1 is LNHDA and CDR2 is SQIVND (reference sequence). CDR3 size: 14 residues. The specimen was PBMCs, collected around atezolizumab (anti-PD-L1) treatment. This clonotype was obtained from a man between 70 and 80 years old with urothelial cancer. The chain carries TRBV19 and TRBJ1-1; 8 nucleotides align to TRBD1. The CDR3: CASSADRANTEAFF. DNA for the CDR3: TGTGCCAGTAGTGCGGACAGGGCGAACACTGAAGCTTTCTTT.